The 10 T cell receptor beta chains reported below all come from one sample, sequenced in a study of somatic mutations in cytotoxic T cells in rheumatoid arthritis. Produced via immunoSEQ multiplex PCR; TCRdb's table is partial and in-frame only. The sample includes about 20,000 clones, about 85% of them seen just once. Sequenced sample: CD8+ T cells sorted from blood. The receptors derive from a woman between 35 and 50 years old with rheumatoid arthritis.

The gene calls are TRBV7-8 and TRBJ2-7, with D possibly TRBD1 on 6 matching bases. V was trimmed by 5 bases and J by 1 base, leaving 15 bases between them. Germline V gene lookup returns CDR1 SGHVS and CDR2 FQNEAQ. This CDR3 is 15 amino acids long. DNA of the CDR3: TGTGCCAGCAGCATCGGGGCAGGGGTTTCCTACGAGCAGTACTTC. Its protein is CASSIGAGVSYEQYF.

The rearrangement uses TRBV6-1 and TRBJ2-3, with 10 nucleotides matching TRBD2. The CDR3 extends over 18 amino acids. Trimming took 1 base from V and 1 from J; bases not matched to a gene: 8. Germline CDR1 MNHNS, CDR2 SASEGT. CDR3 region: CASSEVSGRAGRTDTQYF. CDR3 in DNA: TGTGCCAGCAGTGAAGTAAGCGGGAGGGCCGGGCGCACAGATACGCAGTATTTT.

V and J are TRBV5-6 and TRBJ1-6; 7 nucleotides agree with TRBD1. The CDR3 sequence is 18 residues long. The germline V gene encodes CDR1 SGHDT and CDR2 YYEEEE. V gave up 4 bases and J gave up 9 bases; unmatched junction bases: 19. This CDR3 is CASSPNRGREYIGSPLHF. Here the CDR3 DNA reads TGTGCCAGCAGCCCTAATAGGGGGCGCGAATATATCGGTTCACCCCTCCACTTT.

This clone was seen more than once but under ten times. The V and J genes are TRBV7-3 and TRBJ2-1; 10 bases are shared with TRBD2. Unmatched junction bases numbered 8, after V lost 5 bases and J lost 10 bases. Per the germline V gene, CDR1 is SGHTA and CDR2 is FQGTGA. This CDR3 comprises 14 residues. In DNA form, the CDR3 reads TGTGCCAGCAGCGAAGCGGGGGGGCCAGGAGAGCAGTTCTTC. As protein: CASSEAGGPGEQFF.

J is TRBJ2-7 and V is TRBV27; the match to TRBD2 covers 11 bases. The CDR3 consists of 13 residues. CDR1 is MNHEY and CDR2 is SMNVEV in the germline V gene (reference sequence). With 8 bases clipped from V and 9 bases from J, the junction kept 9 bases outside the gene matches. The CDR3 sequence: CASLGTSGRRQYF. The CDR3 nucleotides read TGTGCCAGCCTCGGGACTAGCGGTCGAAGGCAGTACTTC.

The sample holds a few counts of this clone. The V call is TRBV2, the J call TRBJ1-2, with D perhaps matching TRBD1 (5 bases). This CDR3 spans 13 amino acids. V lost 10 bases and J lost 3, with 15 bases in between. Germline V lookup: CDR1 SNHLY, CDR2 FYNNEI. CDR3 coding DNA: TGTGCCAAAAGACAGAGGCAGGACTATGGCTACACCTTC. This codes for CAKRQRQDYGYTF. Complete variable domain (other parts from reference TRBV2 and TRBJ1-2): EPEVTQTPSHQVTQMGQEVILRCVPISNHLYFYWYRQILGQKVEFLVSFYNNEISEKSEIFDDQFSVERPDGSNFTLKIRSTKLEDSAMYFCAKRQRQDYGYTFGSGTRLTVV.

The DNA of the CDR3 is TGTGCCAGCAGTTCCGGACAGTTATACGAGCAGTACTTC. It codes for CASSSGQLYEQYF. The V and J genes are TRBV6-5 and TRBJ2-7, with D possibly matching TRBD1 (6 bases). This CDR3 comprises 13 residues. V lost 4 bases and J lost 4, with 11 bases in between. In germline, CDR1 is MNHEY, CDR2 SVGAGI.

The V gene is TRBV21-1, the J gene TRBJ2-7; the tabulated D call, TRBD1, remains unverified against the DNA. TRBV21-1 is deemed a pseudogene. There are 14 residues in the CDR3. CDR3 sequence reads: CASSKVRRAYEQYF. The CDR3 region has the DNA TGTGCCAGCAGCAAAGTCCGCAGGGCCTACGAGCAGTACTTC.

This chain connects TRBV5-1 to TRBJ1-2; D uncertain. The ends were cut back, 4 bases at V and 1 base at J, with 8 bases in the middle. The CDR3 totals 13 residues. Germline-derived CDR1 and CDR2 are SGHRS and YFSETQ. In nucleotides, the CDR3 is TGCGCCAGCAGCCCCTATAGTAACTATGGCTACACCTTC. It codes for CASSPYSNYGYTF.

The V gene is TRBV7-8, the J gene TRBJ2-1; TRBD1 aligns across 8 bases. V trimming: 3 bases; J trimming: 8 bases; junction bases outside the gene matches: 6. The CDR3 length is 14 residues. The germline V gene has CDR1 SGHVS and CDR2 FQNEAQ. The CDR3 sequence: CASSFGQGVHEQFF. CDR3 coding DNA: TGTGCCAGCAGCTTCGGACAGGGCGTACATGAGCAGTTCTTC.